Below are 5 T cell receptor beta chains sequenced from a single sample in a study of early T cells in non-severe SARS-CoV-2 infection. Each CDR3 protein gets one entry after TCRdb re-called the 5' RACE reads with MiXCR. The table lists about 50,000 distinct CDR3 sequences, 6.2% of them singletons, with roughly 6.9% in the top ten. The source material was whole blood, sampled at baseline. Receptors were obtained from an adult who was a healthcare worker with PCR-confirmed SARS-CoV-2 infection or an uninfected control (not recorded which).

This clonotype was recorded many times. The chain carries TRBV5-5 and TRBJ1-2; D may be TRBD1 (6 bases). The CDR3 sequence is 14 residues long. V was trimmed by 4 bases and J by 3 bases, leaving 13 bases between them. Germline V lookup: CDR1 SGHKS, CDR2 YYEKEE (reference sequence). Here the CDR3 reads CASSRTGTDYGYTF. The CDR3 region has the DNA TGTGCCAGCAGCCGCACAGGGACGGACTATGGCTACACCTTC.

The chain recombines TRBV20-1 with TRBJ1-5; a possible D gene is TRBD1 (6 bases). In germline, CDR1 is DFQATT, CDR2 SNEGSKA (reference sequence). V was trimmed by 0 bases and J by 4 bases, leaving 13 bases between them. CDR3 length: 15 amino acids. CDR3 residues: CSARDPGQKNQPQHF. The DNA of the CDR3 is TGCAGTGCTAGAGATCCCGGACAGAAAAATCAGCCCCAGCATTTT.

CDR3 DNA: TGTGCTAGTGGTCGGGAGGGCCCGGGTGAGCAGTTCTTC. Residues: CASGREGPGEQFF. The J gene is TRBJ2-1, the V gene TRBV12-5, with 8 bases that match TRBD2. The V segment lost 5 bases and the J segment 9 bases; nucleotides outside the gene matches: 6. Per the germline V gene, CDR1 is LGHNT and CDR2 is FRNRAP. CDR3 length equals 13 residues.

This clonotype was seen a few times. J is TRBJ2-7 and V is TRBV6-1; either TRBD1 or TRBD2 may fit D (5 bases each). Per germline, CDR1 MNHNS and CDR2 SASEGT. The CDR3 loop spans 15 amino acids. The V end was cut by 4 bases, the J end by 2 bases, with 15 bases between. Written as DNA, the CDR3 is TGTGCCAGCAGTGCCGCAACCCGGGGCACCTACGAGCAGTACTTC. Translating it yields CASSAATRGTYEQYF.

The rearrangement joins TRBV5-1 to TRBJ2-5, with D hard to call. The CDR3 is 14 residues long. V dropped 0 bases and J dropped 1 base, with 7 bases sitting between them. The V gene's germline CDR1 is SGHRS and CDR2 YFSETQ. In DNA form, the CDR3 reads TGCGCCAGCAGCTTGGGTGGAGTCCAAGAGACCCAGTACTTC. Translation gives CASSLGGVQETQYF.